In this sample, the clone carrying this T cell receptor (beta chain) turned up a few times. Its specificity is not known. Produced via immunoSEQ multiplex PCR; TCRdb's table is partial and in-frame only. The sample lists 110,000 or so clones; about 87% were seen once. The sample belongs to a study of cytomegalovirus exposure and HLA in healthy donors. Study-level points and caveats: Among the CMV-associated chains, three were confirmed in vitro as specific for CMV antigens. Across donors, most TCRs were seen rarely, yet some public ones were widespread.

Germline V gene data show CDR1 as MGHRA and CDR2 as YSYEKL. CDR3 length: 14 amino acids. J lost 6 bases, V lost 3 bases, and 4 bases had no gene match. This chain joins TRBV4-1 and TRBJ1-5, with 8 bases identical to TRBD1. This receptor was obtained from a man in his late teens or twenties in good health and CMV-seronegative. What was sequenced was PBMCs. The CDR3 sequence: CASSHGQGPQPQHF. CDR3 DNA sequence: TGCGCCAGCAGCCACGGACAGGGCCCTCAGCCCCAGCATTTT.